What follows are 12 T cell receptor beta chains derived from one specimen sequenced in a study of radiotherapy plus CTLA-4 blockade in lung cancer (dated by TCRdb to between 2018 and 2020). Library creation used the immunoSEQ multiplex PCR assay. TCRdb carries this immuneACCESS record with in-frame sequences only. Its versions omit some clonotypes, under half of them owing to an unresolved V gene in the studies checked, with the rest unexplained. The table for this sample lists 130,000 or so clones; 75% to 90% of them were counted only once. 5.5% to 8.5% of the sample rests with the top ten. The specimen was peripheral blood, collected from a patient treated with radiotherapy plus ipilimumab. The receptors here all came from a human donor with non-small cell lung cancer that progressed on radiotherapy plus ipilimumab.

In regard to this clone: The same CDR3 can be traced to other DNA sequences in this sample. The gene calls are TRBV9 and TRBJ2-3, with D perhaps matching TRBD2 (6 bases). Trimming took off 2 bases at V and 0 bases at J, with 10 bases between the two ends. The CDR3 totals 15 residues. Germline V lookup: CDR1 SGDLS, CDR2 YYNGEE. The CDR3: CASSVLAASTDTQYF. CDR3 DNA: TGTGCCAGCAGCGTCTTAGCGGCTAGCACAGATACGCAGTATTTT.

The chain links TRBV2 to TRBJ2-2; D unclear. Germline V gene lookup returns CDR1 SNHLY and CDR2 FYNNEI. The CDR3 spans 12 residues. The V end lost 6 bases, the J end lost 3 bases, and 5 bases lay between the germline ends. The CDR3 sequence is CASRPDTGELFF. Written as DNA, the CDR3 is TGTGCCAGCAGGCCGGACACCGGGGAGCTGTTTTTT.

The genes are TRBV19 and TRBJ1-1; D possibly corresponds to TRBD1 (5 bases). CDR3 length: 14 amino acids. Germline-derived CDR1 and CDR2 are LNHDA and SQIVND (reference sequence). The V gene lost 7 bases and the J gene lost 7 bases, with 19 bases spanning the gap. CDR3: CASTWTPRLGEAFF. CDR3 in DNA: TGTGCCAGTACTTGGACACCTCGTCTGGGTGAAGCTTTCTTT.

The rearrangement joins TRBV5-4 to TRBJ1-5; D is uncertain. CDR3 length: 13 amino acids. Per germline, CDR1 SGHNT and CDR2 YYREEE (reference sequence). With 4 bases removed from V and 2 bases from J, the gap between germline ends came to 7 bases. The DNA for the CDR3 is TGTGCCAGCAGCGATGGTGGCAATCAGCCCCAGCATTTT. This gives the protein CASSDGGNQPQHF. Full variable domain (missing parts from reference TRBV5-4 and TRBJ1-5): ETGVTQSPTHLIKTRGQQVTLRCSSQSGHNTVSWYQQALGQGPQFIFQYYREEENGRGNFPPRFSGLQFPNYSSELNVNALELDDSALYLCASSDGGNQPQHFGDGTRLSIL.

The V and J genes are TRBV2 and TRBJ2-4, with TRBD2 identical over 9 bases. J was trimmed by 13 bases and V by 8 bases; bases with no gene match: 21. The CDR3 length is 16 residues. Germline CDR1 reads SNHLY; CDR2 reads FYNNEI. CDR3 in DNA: TGTGCCAGCTCTCCCCGGGGCCTAGCGGGGTCCGGCAGGCAGTACTTC. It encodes CASSPRGLAGSGRQYF. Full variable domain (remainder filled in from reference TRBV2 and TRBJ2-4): EPEVTQTPSHQVTQMGQEVILRCVPISNHLYFYWYRQILGQKVEFLVSFYNNEISEKSEIFDDQFSVERPDGSNFTLKIRSTKLEDSAMYFCASSPRGLAGSGRQYFGAGTRLSVL.

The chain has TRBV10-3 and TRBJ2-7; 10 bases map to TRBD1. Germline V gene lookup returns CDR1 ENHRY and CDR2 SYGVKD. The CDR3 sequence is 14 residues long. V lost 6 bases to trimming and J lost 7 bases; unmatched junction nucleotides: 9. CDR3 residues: CAIRPGTGAGEQYF. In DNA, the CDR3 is TGTGCCATCAGACCCGGGACAGGGGCGGGAGAGCAGTACTTC.

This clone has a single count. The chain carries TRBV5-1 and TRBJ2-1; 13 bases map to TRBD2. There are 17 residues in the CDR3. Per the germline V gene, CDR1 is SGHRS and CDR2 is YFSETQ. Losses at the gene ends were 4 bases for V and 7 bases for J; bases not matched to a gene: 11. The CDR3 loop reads CASSLGLAGVLANEQFF. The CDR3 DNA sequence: TGCGCCAGCAGCCTAGGACTAGCGGGAGTTCTGGCAAATGAGCAGTTCTTC.

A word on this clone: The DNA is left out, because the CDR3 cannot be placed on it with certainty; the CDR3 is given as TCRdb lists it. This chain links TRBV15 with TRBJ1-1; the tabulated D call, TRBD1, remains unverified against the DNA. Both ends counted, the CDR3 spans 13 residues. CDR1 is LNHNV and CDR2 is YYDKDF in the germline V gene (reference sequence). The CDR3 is CATSVGQGTTPFF.

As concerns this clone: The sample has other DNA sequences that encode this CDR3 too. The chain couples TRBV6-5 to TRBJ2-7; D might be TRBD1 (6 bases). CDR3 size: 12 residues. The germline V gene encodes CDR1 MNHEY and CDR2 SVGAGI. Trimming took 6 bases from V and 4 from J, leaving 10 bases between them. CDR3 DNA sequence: TGTGCCAGCAGCTCAGGGGTGTACGAGCAGTACTTC. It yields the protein CASSSGVYEQYF.

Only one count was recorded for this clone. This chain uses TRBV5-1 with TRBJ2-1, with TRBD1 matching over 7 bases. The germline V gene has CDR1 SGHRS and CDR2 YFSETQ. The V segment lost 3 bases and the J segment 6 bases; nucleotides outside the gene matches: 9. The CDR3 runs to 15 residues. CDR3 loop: CASSSQKQGFNEQFF. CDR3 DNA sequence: TGCGCCAGCAGCTCGCAAAAACAGGGGTTCAATGAGCAGTTCTTC.

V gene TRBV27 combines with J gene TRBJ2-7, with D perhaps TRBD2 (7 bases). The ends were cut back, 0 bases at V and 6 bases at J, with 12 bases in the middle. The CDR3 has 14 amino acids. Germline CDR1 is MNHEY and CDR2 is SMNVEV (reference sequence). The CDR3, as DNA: TGTGCCAGCAGTTTATCGAGGGGGGGAAGCGAGCAGTACTTC. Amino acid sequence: CASSLSRGGSEQYF.

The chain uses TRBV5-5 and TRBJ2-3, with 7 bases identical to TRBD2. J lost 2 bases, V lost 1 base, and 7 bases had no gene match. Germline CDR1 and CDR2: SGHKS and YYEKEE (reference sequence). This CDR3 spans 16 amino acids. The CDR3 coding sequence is TGTGCCAGCAGCTTGAGCGCGGGAGTAAACACAGATACGCAGTATTTT. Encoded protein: CASSLSAGVNTDTQYF.